Below, one T cell receptor (beta chain) is given with its context. The sample originates from a study of shared T cell receptors in the human thymus. Sequencing used immunoSEQ multiplex PCR; TCRdb keeps in-frame clones, though not all of them. The table shows some 760,000 clones, with approximately 85% occurring only once. Per the germline V gene, CDR1 is SGHRS and CDR2 is YFSETQ. The CDR3 loop spans 14 amino acids. Trimming took off 0 bases at V and 5 bases at J, with 11 bases between the two ends. These data were likewise used in another study, on human thymus T cells. This second study says: The people who donated were healthy Finnish babies having corrective surgery for congenital heart defects. Corrective cardiac surgery supplied the resected thymus tissue. What appeared biased in thymic and blood repertoires was the usage of V and J genes. Thymic repertoires overlap heavily among unrelated individuals, related research has reported.

The rearrangement links TRBV5-1 to TRBJ1-2; possibly TRBD1 for D (5 bases). Sequenced: thymocytes. The receptor comes from a girl less than two years old with a congenital heart defect. This chain's CDR3 is CASSLGGSLYGYTF. CDR3 bases: TGCGCCAGCAGCTTGGGGGGCAGCCTATATGGCTACACCTTC.